Presented here are 15 T cell receptor beta chains from one specimen sequenced in a study of early T cells in non-severe SARS-CoV-2 infection. TCRdb re-called the 5' RACE reads through MiXCR, storing one row per CDR3 protein. The data contain approximately 37,000 distinct CDR3 sequences, approximately 4.8% of them seen just once; the ten biggest clones take up approximately 4.8%. The sequencing sample was made of whole blood. The receptors come from an adult who was a healthcare worker with PCR-confirmed SARS-CoV-2 infection or an uninfected control (not recorded which).

This clonotype was detected ten times or more. V usage is TRBV9 and J usage is TRBJ2-6; unclear D gene. Germline CDR1 is SGDLS and CDR2 is YYNGEE. The CDR3 spans 15 residues. Trimming took 4 bases from V and 0 from J, leaving 8 bases between them. CDR3 sequence: CASSPPLSGANVLTF. The CDR3 region has the DNA TGTGCCAGCAGCCCGCCCCTCTCTGGGGCCAACGTCCTGACTTTC.

This clonotype turned up a few times. The gene calls are TRBV20-1 and TRBJ1-1, with a possible D match to TRBD1 (5 bases). V lost 0 bases and J 2 bases, leaving 13 bases between the germline ends. The CDR3 is 15 amino acids. CDR1 DFQATT and CDR2 SNEGSKA come from the germline V gene (reference sequence). The CDR3 reads CSARDQRGRNTEAFF. The DNA for the CDR3 is TGCAGTGCTAGAGATCAACGGGGACGAAACACTGAAGCTTTCTTT.

This clonotype was detected many times. The V call is TRBV7-9, the J call TRBJ2-3, with no clear D. V was clipped by 3 bases and J by 6 bases, with 13 bases between them. The CDR3 runs to 14 residues. Germline loops: CDR1 SEHNR, CDR2 FQNEAQ (reference sequence). In DNA, the CDR3 is TGTGCCAGCAGCTTTGCGCCTGATCCGGATACGCAGTATTTT. This translates into CASSFAPDPDTQYF.

This clonotype was counted many times. This chain connects TRBV20-1 to TRBJ1-4; the D is unclear. The CDR3 consists of 13 residues. V lost 0 bases, J lost 5 bases, and 7 bases lay in between. CDR1 is DFQATT, CDR2 SNEGSKA, per germline (reference sequence). The CDR3 DNA reads TGCAGTGCTAGAGAGGCCCTAAATGAAAAACTGTTTTTT. Translating it yields CSAREALNEKLFF.

J is TRBJ1-1 and V is TRBV18; 7 bases are a match to TRBD1. Germline CDR1 KGHSH, CDR2 LQKENI. Trimming cost V 6 bases and J 5 bases; bases outside gene matches: 9. This CDR3 spans 14 amino acids. CDR3 amino acids: CASSPTGAGTEAFF. The CDR3 DNA reads TGTGCCAGCTCGCCCACAGGGGCTGGGACTGAAGCTTTCTTT.

This clonotype was counted at least ten times. This chain uses TRBV19 with TRBJ1-4; D remains ambiguous. CDR3 size: 15 residues. Trimming stripped 1 base from V and 4 bases from J, with 10 bases between. CDR1 is LNHDA and CDR2 is SQIVND in the germline V gene (reference sequence). Here the CDR3 DNA reads TGTGCCAGTAGTATAGTAGCACAGAGTAATGAAAAACTGTTTTTT. Translation: CASSIVAQSNEKLFF.

This clonotype has ten or more counts. CDR3 residues: CASSPGTSPNTDTQYF. The CDR3 DNA follows: TGCGCCAGCAGCCCGGGGACTAGCCCAAATACAGATACGCAGTATTTT. The V gene is TRBV5-1, the J gene TRBJ2-3; 9 bases line up with TRBD2. Germline assignment: CDR1 SGHRS and CDR2 YFSETQ. This CDR3 spans 16 amino acids. Trimming removed 4 bases from V and 3 bases from J; junction bases left unmatched: 9.

Many counts were recorded for this clonotype. This chain links TRBV5-1 with TRBJ2-7, with D perhaps TRBD1 (6 bases). In germline, CDR1 is SGHRS, CDR2 YFSETQ. The CDR3 covers 16 residues. V was pared by 4 bases and J by 2 bases, with 19 bases between. The CDR3 DNA is TGCGCCAGCAGCAGAAACCCCACACAGGGTGCCTACGAGCAGTACTTC. Its translation: CASSRNPTQGAYEQYF.

This clonotype was counted many times. The rearrangement joins TRBV7-3 to TRBJ2-6; D gene ambiguous. The CDR3 is made up of 16 amino acids. Trimming left V 5 bases short and J 0 bases short, with 11 bases between. Germline CDR1 reads SGHTA; CDR2 reads FQGTGA. The CDR3 sequence is CASSPDIGSGANVLTF. DNA for the CDR3: TGTGCCAGCAGCCCAGACATAGGCTCTGGGGCCAACGTCCTGACTTTC.

This clonotype showed up just a few times. V gene TRBV7-2 combines with J gene TRBJ2-6, with D tentatively TRBD2 (6 bases). Germline CDR1 reads SGHTA; CDR2 reads FQGNSA. This CDR3 has 16 residues. The V gene lost 7 bases and the J gene lost 4 bases, with 17 bases spanning the gap. CDR3 sequence: CASNPTPGRGANVLTF. CDR3 nucleotides: TGTGCCAGCAATCCTACCCCAGGGAGGGGGGCCAACGTCCTGACTTTC.

The table lists this clonotype with many counts. The V gene is TRBV4-3, the J gene TRBJ1-1; perhaps TRBD1 as D (5 bases). Germline V gene data show CDR1 as LGHNA and CDR2 as YSLEER. V was clipped by 0 bases and J by 4 bases, with 9 bases between them. CDR3 length: 14 amino acids. CDR3 nucleotides: TGCGCCAGCAGCCAAGAATGGAGGGGCACTGAAGCTTTCTTT. Translated, it gives CASSQEWRGTEAFF.

The gene calls are TRBV4-3 and TRBJ1-2, with D perhaps TRBD1 (5 bases). The CDR3 is made up of 15 amino acids. V was cut by 2 bases and J by 4 bases, with 14 bases left in between. Germline V lookup: CDR1 LGHNA, CDR2 YSLEER. CDR3 bases: TGCGCCAGCAGCCAACGACAGTTAGAGGCCTATGGCTACACCTTC. Amino acids: CASSQRQLEAYGYTF.

This rearrangement joins TRBV9 to TRBJ2-3; 12 bases are a match to TRBD2. The CDR3 totals 16 residues. From germline, CDR1 is SGDLS and CDR2 YYNGEE. J was trimmed by 3 bases and V by 2 bases; bases with no gene match: 4. The CDR3 DNA reads as TGTGCCAGCAGCGTCTTAGGACTAGCGGGGACAGATACGCAGTATTTT. Translated, it gives CASSVLGLAGTDTQYF. Combining the CDR3 with reference TRBV9 and TRBJ2-3 gives the whole variable domain DSGVTQTPKHLITATGQRVTLRCSPRSGDLSVYWYQQSLDQGLQFLIQYYNGEERAKGNILERFSAQQFPDLHSELNLSSLELGDSALYFCASSVLGLAGTDTQYFGPGTRLTVL.

This clonotype was recorded at least ten times. This chain uses TRBV12-3 or TRBV12-4 with TRBJ1-2; D is unclear. The CDR3 length is 14 residues. Trimming shortened V by 5 bases and J by 0 bases, and 10 bases separated the two germline ends. The CDR3 reads CASSPLTANYGYTF. The CDR3 nucleotides read TGTGCCAGCAGTCCCCTGACCGCTAACTATGGCTACACCTTC.

This rearrangement joins TRBV5-1 to TRBJ2-2, with D possibly matching TRBD2 (5 bases). The germline V and J ends were trimmed by 4 bases and 1 base, with 8 bases remaining between them. The CDR3 consists of 14 residues. In germline, CDR1 is SGHRS, CDR2 YFSETQ. In DNA form, the CDR3 reads TGCGCCAGCAGCCTTAGCGAGAACACCGGGGAGCTGTTTTTT. Its translation: CASSLSENTGELFF.